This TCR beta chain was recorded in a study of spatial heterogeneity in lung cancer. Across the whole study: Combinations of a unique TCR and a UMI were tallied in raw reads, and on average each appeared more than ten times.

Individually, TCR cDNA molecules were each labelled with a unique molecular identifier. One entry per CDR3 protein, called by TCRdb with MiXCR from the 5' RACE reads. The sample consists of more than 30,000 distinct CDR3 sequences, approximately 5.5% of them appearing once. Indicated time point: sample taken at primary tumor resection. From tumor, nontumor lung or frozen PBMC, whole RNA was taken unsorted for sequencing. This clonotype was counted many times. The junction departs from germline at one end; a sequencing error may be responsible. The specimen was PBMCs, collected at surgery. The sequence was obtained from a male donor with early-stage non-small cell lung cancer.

The CDR3 nucleotides read TGTGCTAGCAGCTTAGGTCAGGGAGAGACCCAGTACTTC. Protein sequence: CASSLGQGETQYF. The V gene is TRBV7-7, the J gene TRBJ2-5; D is possibly TRBD1 (5 bases). The germline gives CDR1 SSHAT, CDR2 FNYEAQ (reference sequence). The CDR3 covers 13 residues.